This TCR beta chain was sequenced for a study of shared clonotypes between healthy human individuals. In the source study's methods: Junction-only sequences without quality scores came from ImmunoSEQ, so filtering differed. TCRdb's copy holds only in-frame clones and misses some; the assay was immunoSEQ multiplex PCR. From that table come the V and J calls and clone size; the DNA was used to work out D and trimming. The sample lists fewer than 600,000 clones, around 78% occurring once. Caucasian adults residing in Nashville, Tennessee made up all the donors. The source is a woman in her thirties or forties in good health. Some clones in this sample may be carry-over from other donors' samples. Sequencing was carried out using PBMCs.

The CDR3 protein is CASSTDRDRQRREQYF. For the CDR3, the DNA is TGTGCCAGCAGTACAGACCGGGACCGCCAAAGACGCGAGCAGTACTTC. This sequence joins TRBV27 and TRBJ2-7; perhaps D is TRBD1 or TRBD2 (5 bases each). The CDR3 runs to 16 residues. Germline-derived CDR1 and CDR2 are MNHEY and SMNVEV (reference sequence). Between the trimmed V and J ends, which lost 5 bases and 6 bases, there was a span of 23 bases.